This passage covers 32 T cell receptor beta chains from one sample sequenced in a study of identical twins' blood T cells. Each CDR3 protein gets one entry after TCRdb re-called the 5' RACE reads with MiXCR. Of 350,000 to 450,000 distinct CDR3 sequences listed, over 25% are singletons. The specimen was PBMCs. These TCRs come from a woman aged 18-50 years in good health.

The V gene is TRBV20-1, the J gene TRBJ1-1; D not certain. The CDR3 length is 14 residues. Germline-derived CDR1 and CDR2 are DFQATT and SNEGSKA (reference sequence). V gave up 3 bases and J gave up 4 bases, with 15 bases separating them. CDR3 sequence reads: CSASVGSAATEAFF. As DNA, the CDR3 is TGCAGTGCTAGCGTTGGCAGCGCCGCCACTGAAGCTTTCTTT.

The CDR3 reads CASSQLAGIHEQFF. In DNA form, the CDR3 reads TGTGCCAGCAGCCAACTAGCGGGAATTCATGAGCAGTTCTTC. The chain combines TRBV14 with TRBJ2-1; 9 bases map to TRBD2. The CDR3 is 14 residues long. Germline V lookup: CDR1 SGHDN, CDR2 FVKESK. The junction had 4 bases not matched to a gene; V was cut back by 2 bases and J by 8 bases.

The chain recombines TRBV19 with TRBJ1-5; 7 bases align to TRBD1. Looked up from germline, CDR1 is LNHDA and CDR2 is SQIVND (reference sequence). The CDR3 loop spans 15 amino acids. With V trimmed by 5 bases and J by 1 base, 5 bases remained unmatched. CDR3 loop: CASSSGTASNQPQHF. The CDR3 bases are TGTGCCAGTAGTTCCGGGACAGCGAGCAATCAGCCCCAGCATTTT.

J is TRBJ2-5 and V is TRBV29-1; no reliable D call. This CDR3 is built from 12 residues. Germline V gives CDR1 SQVTM, CDR2 ANQGSEA. V was shortened by 5 bases and J by 5 bases, with 12 bases between the two germline ends. In nucleotides, the CDR3 is TGCAGCGTTCTGCTATCGATGGAGACCCAGTACTTC. This encodes CSVLLSMETQYF.

This clonotype was counted between two and nine times. The genes are TRBV20-1 and TRBJ2-1; TRBD2 aligns across 7 bases. Germline CDR1 reads DFQATT; CDR2 reads SNEGSKA (reference sequence). The V gene end was trimmed by 5 bases and the J gene end by 7 bases; junction bases not matched to a gene: 11. This CDR3 has 14 residues. The chain's CDR3 is CSAGRGGSDNEQFF. In DNA, the CDR3 is TGCAGTGCTGGCCGGGGCGGGAGTGATAATGAGCAGTTCTTC.

The genes are TRBV19 and TRBJ1-2; D gene unclear. Germline V gives CDR1 LNHDA, CDR2 SQIVND (reference sequence). V was clipped by 5 bases and J by 3 bases, with 13 bases between them. The CDR3 contains 14 residues. This CDR3 reads CASSVQGQYYGYTF. The CDR3 DNA follows: TGTGCCAGTAGTGTCCAAGGCCAGTACTATGGCTACACCTTC.

This clonotype showed up many times. The chain's CDR3 is CASSLYTGELFF. DNA of the CDR3: TGTGCCAGCAGCTTGTACACCGGGGAGCTGTTTTTT. The chain uses TRBV5-5 and TRBJ2-2; the D is unclear. Trimming removed 1 base from V and 3 bases from J, with 1 base in between. The CDR3 has 12 amino acids. Germline CDR1 reads SGHKS; CDR2 reads YYEKEE (reference sequence).

V usage is TRBV5-1 and J usage is TRBJ1-1; D is uncertain. Per germline, CDR1 SGHRS and CDR2 YFSETQ. The length of the CDR3 is 16 residues. The V end was cut by 0 bases, the J end by 0 bases, with 12 bases between. DNA for the CDR3: TGCGCCAGCAGCTTGGGAGGGAGTGGGATGAACACTGAAGCTTTCTTT. This gives the protein CASSLGGSGMNTEAFF.

This clonotype occurred many times. The CDR3 nucleotides read TGTGCCAGCAGTTTGCGGCAGAGCAATCAGCCCCAGCATTTT. As protein: CASSLRQSNQPQHF. The chain has TRBV27 and TRBJ1-5; D gene ambiguous. Looked up from germline, CDR1 is MNHEY and CDR2 is SMNVEV (reference sequence). V lost 3 bases to trimming and J lost 1 base, with 7 bases between them. This CDR3 has 14 residues.

This clonotype was seen repeatedly, ten times or more. The genes are TRBV29-1 and TRBJ2-1, with D hard to call. CDR1 and CDR2 (germline): SQVTM, ANQGSEA. The CDR3 length is 16 residues. V lost 4 bases and J 0 bases, leaving 16 bases between the germline ends. CDR3 sequence: CSVVVGSASSYNEQFF. DNA of the CDR3: TGCAGCGTTGTTGTCGGGTCGGCTAGCTCCTACAATGAGCAGTTCTTC.

This clonotype came up many times. The gene calls are TRBV4-3 and TRBJ1-3; D might be TRBD1 (5 bases). V was trimmed by 1 base and J by 0 bases, leaving 13 bases between them. Germline values: CDR1 LGHNA, CDR2 YSLEER. This CDR3 is 17 amino acids long. CDR3 protein: CASSQAYRMPSGNTIYF. The CDR3 DNA is TGCGCCAGCAGCCAAGCCTACAGGATGCCCTCTGGAAACACCATATATTTT.

This clonotype was detected a few times. The rearrangement uses TRBV29-1 and TRBJ1-2; D not resolved. Looked up from germline, CDR1 is SQVTM and CDR2 is ANQGSEA. V lost 4 bases and J 4 bases, leaving 10 bases between the germline ends. The CDR3 sequence is 12 residues long. The CDR3 sequence: CSVVRATYGYTF. The CDR3 region has the DNA TGCAGCGTTGTACGAGCAACCTATGGCTACACCTTC.

This clonotype was observed at least ten times. The chain carries TRBV29-1 and TRBJ2-1; perhaps TRBD2 as D (6 bases). Trimming cost V 3 bases and J 7 bases, with 13 bases left between them. This CDR3 is 13 amino acids long. Germline V gene data show CDR1 as SQVTM and CDR2 as ANQGSEA. The CDR3 region has the DNA TGCAGCGTTGAGGGGGGACGAAGTAATGAGCAGTTCTTC. Translating it yields CSVEGGRSNEQFF.

The V call is TRBV20-1, the J call TRBJ2-7; no definite D call. CDR3 length: 11 residues. Germline CDR1 is DFQATT and CDR2 is SNEGSKA (reference sequence). V dropped 3 bases and J dropped 4 bases, with 7 bases sitting between them. The CDR3 sequence: CSARELYEQYF. CDR3 nucleotides: TGCAGTGCTAGGGAGCTTTACGAGCAGTACTTC.

This clonotype has just a few counts. The chain recombines TRBV5-1 with TRBJ1-5; a possible D gene is TRBD1 (6 bases). CDR1 SGHRS and CDR2 YFSETQ come from the germline V gene. Trimming pared 0 bases from V and 1 base from J, leaving 8 bases between. The CDR3 loop spans 15 amino acids. CDR3 loop: CASSLGDISNQPQHF. The CDR3, as DNA: TGCGCCAGCAGCTTGGGGGACATAAGCAATCAGCCCCAGCATTTT. Together with reference TRBV5-1 and TRBJ1-5, the CDR3 gives the full variable domain: KAGVTQTPRYLIKTRGQQVTLSCSPISGHRSVSWYQQTPGQGLQFLFEYFSETQRNKGNFPGRFSGRQFSNSRSEMNVSTLELGDSALYLCASSLGDISNQPQHFGDGTRLSIL.

The V and J genes are TRBV7-9 and TRBJ1-5, with D uncertain. Trimming pared 11 bases from V and 0 bases from J, leaving 11 bases between. Germline-derived CDR1 and CDR2 are SEHNR and FQNEAQ (reference sequence). The CDR3 spans 13 residues. CDR3 nucleotide sequence: TGTGCCCTTGGAAGGGATAGCAATCAGCCCCAGCATTTT. This translates into CALGRDSNQPQHF.

CDR3 protein: CASRRGTANTGELFF. CDR3 coding DNA: TGTGCCAGCAGACGCGGGACAGCCAACACCGGGGAGCTGTTTTTT. This chain links TRBV14 with TRBJ2-2; weak D call: TRBD1 (7 bases). Trimming shortened V by 6 bases and J by 2 bases, and 13 bases separated the two germline ends. The CDR3 spans 15 residues. CDR1 SGHDN and CDR2 FVKESK come from the germline V gene.

This clonotype came up a few times. The chain is built from TRBV20-1 and TRBJ1-1; no clear D gene. The CDR3 has 12 amino acids. Germline CDR1 is DFQATT and CDR2 is SNEGSKA (reference sequence). Trimming removed 5 bases at V and 3 bases at J, with 10 bases between. CDR3 coding DNA: TGCAGTGCTCCACAGACCTACACTGAAGCTTTCTTT. It translates to CSAPQTYTEAFF.

The table lists this clonotype with a few counts. This chain connects TRBV6-5 to TRBJ1-2; the match to TRBD1 covers 8 bases. The CDR3 is 15 residues long. The V gene end was trimmed by 6 bases and the J gene end by 3 bases; junction bases not matched to a gene: 9. From germline, CDR1 is MNHEY and CDR2 SVGAGI. The CDR3 loop reads CASRENRGSYYGYTF. The DNA of the CDR3 is TGTGCCAGCAGAGAAAACAGGGGGAGCTACTATGGCTACACCTTC.

As for this clonotype: A read error is possible here, since a much larger clone lies one base away. The J gene is TRBJ1-3, the V gene TRBV7-8; D uncertain. This CDR3 spans 15 amino acids. The germline V gene has CDR1 SGHVS and CDR2 FQNEAQ. CDR3 DNA: TGTGCCAGCAGACATGACCTTACCTCTGGAAACGCCATATATTTT. This sequence encodes CASRHDLTSGNAIYF. The variable domain in full, completed from reference TRBV7-8 and TRBJ1-3, reads GAGVSQSPRYKVAKRGQDVALRCDPISGHVSLFWYQQALGQGPEFLTYFQNEAQLDKSGLPSDRFFAERPEGSVSTLKIQRTQQEDSAVYLCASRHDLTSGNAIYFGEGSWLTVV.

On this clonotype itself: The conserved final phenylalanine or tryptophan is absent from the CDR3, which likely points to a read error. J is TRBJ1-2 and V is TRBV6-2 or TRBV6-3; D is unresolved. The CDR3 runs to 13 residues. Looked up from germline, CDR1 is MNHEY and CDR2 is SVGEGT. The CDR3 region has the DNA TGTGCCAGCAGTTACGGGCGCGACTATGGTTACACCCTC. It is translated as CASSYGRDYGYTL.

Many counts were recorded for this clonotype. The genes are TRBV11-2 and TRBJ2-1, with D uncertain. The CDR3 length is 13 residues. V lost 4 bases to trimming and J lost 6 bases, with 10 bases between them. Germline assignment: CDR1 SGHAT and CDR2 FQNNGV. CDR3 residues: CASSYQPGNEQFF. CDR3 nucleotides: TGTGCCAGCAGCTACCAACCAGGCAATGAGCAGTTCTTC.

This clonotype was seen a handful of times. This chain uses TRBV3-1 with TRBJ1-2, with D possibly matching TRBD1 (5 bases). The CDR3 spans 14 residues. Germline V gene data show CDR1 as LGHDT and CDR2 as YNNKEL (reference sequence). V shed 4 bases and J shed 6 bases, with 15 bases lying between them. This CDR3 is CASSLGTSRNGYTF. Written as DNA, the CDR3 is TGTGCCAGCAGCCTGGGGACTTCGCGAAATGGCTACACCTTC.

Worth noting for this clonotype: A clone one base away is much larger, so this may be a read error. V gene TRBV21-1 combines with J gene TRBJ1-1; TRBD1 is the table's D call, not checked against the DNA. TRBV21-1 is a known pseudogene. The CDR3 sequence is 13 residues long. CDR3 in DNA: TGTGCCAGCAGCGGGTGGGACACAGAACAAGCTTTCTTT. As protein: CASSGWDTEQAFF.

V and J are TRBV5-1 and TRBJ1-1; possible D gene TRBD1, 5 bases. Germline CDR1 SGHRS, CDR2 YFSETQ. The CDR3 has 15 residues. V was trimmed by 1 base and J by 3 bases, leaving 13 bases between them. In DNA form, the CDR3 reads TGCGCCAGCAGCTTGCTTCAGGGTGGCGACACTGAAGCTTTCTTT. Protein product: CASSLLQGGDTEAFF.

This clonotype was observed a few times. The chain combines TRBV25-1 with TRBJ1-4; TRBD1 might be the D (6 bases). The V end was cut by 8 bases, the J end by 10 bases, with 11 bases between. The CDR3 runs to 11 residues. The germline V gene has CDR1 MGHDK and CDR2 SYGVNS. Written as DNA, the CDR3 is TGTGCCAGCGGGACATCTGGAAAACTGTTTTTT. Translated: CASGTSGKLFF.

In this sample, this clonotype turned up a few times. This chain links TRBV10-3 with TRBJ1-2, with a weak D call TRBD1 (5 bases). CDR3 length: 12 residues. V was cut by 11 bases and J by 1 base, with 11 bases left in between. The V gene's germline CDR1 is ENHRY and CDR2 SYGVKD. This CDR3 is CAAKGVNYGYTF. As DNA, the CDR3 is TGTGCCGCCAAAGGGGTTAACTATGGCTACACCTTC.

This chain joins TRBV6-2 or TRBV6-3 and TRBJ2-1, with 10 nucleotides matching TRBD2. The CDR3 totals 15 residues. Germline CDR1 is MNHEY and CDR2 is SVGEGT. Trimming cost V 3 bases and J 7 bases; bases outside gene matches: 6. The CDR3 coding sequence is TGTGCCAGCAGTTATACTAGCGGGAACTGGAATGAGCAGTTCTTC. Its translation is CASSYTSGNWNEQFF.

The chain is built from TRBV20-1 and TRBJ2-5, with D uncertain. V was clipped by 5 bases and J by 2 bases, with 9 bases between them. CDR3 length: 12 amino acids. The V gene's germline CDR1 is DFQATT and CDR2 SNEGSKA (reference sequence). This chain's CDR3 is CSAGSEQETQYF. The CDR3 DNA reads as TGCAGTGCTGGTTCAGAACAAGAGACCCAGTACTTC.

The chain is built from TRBV29-1 and TRBJ2-1; 9 positions agree with TRBD1. The CDR3 totals 14 residues. Germline values: CDR1 SQVTM, CDR2 ANQGSEA. V was clipped by 6 bases and J by 8 bases; unmatched bases: 11. The CDR3 reads CSVEDRGGGDEQFF. As DNA, the CDR3 is TGCAGCGTGGAGGACAGGGGAGGAGGTGATGAGCAGTTCTTC.

The genes are TRBV6-2 or TRBV6-3 and TRBJ2-1, with 12 bases aligning to TRBD2. The germline gives CDR1 MNHEY, CDR2 SVGEGT. CDR3 length: 15 residues. Losses at the gene ends were 4 bases for V and 7 bases for J; bases not matched to a gene: 5. The CDR3 nucleotides are TGTGCCAGCAGTTCCCTAGCGGGAGGGGGAAATGAGCAGTTCTTC. It specifies CASSSLAGGGNEQFF.

The sample holds many counts of this clonotype. The V gene is TRBV20-1, the J gene TRBJ1-5; D may be TRBD1 (5 bases). Germline CDR1 reads DFQATT; CDR2 reads SNEGSKA (reference sequence). This CDR3 has 13 amino acids. V lost 5 bases to trimming and J lost 3 bases, with 11 bases between them. CDR3 loop: CSAGGRDNQPQHF. CDR3 sequence (DNA): TGCAGTGCTGGGGGACGGGACAATCAGCCCCAGCATTTT.